The source of this T cell receptor (beta chain) is a study of T-cell memory formation after mild COVID-19. From the 5' RACE reads, TCRdb called clonotypes with MiXCR, one entry per CDR3 protein. The data show 500,000 to 550,000 distinct CDR3 sequences, with approximately 20% seen just once and approximately 12% held by the top ten. This CDR3 spans 14 amino acids. Germline lookup yields CDR1 SGDLS and CDR2 YYNGEE. V gave up 2 bases and J gave up 4 bases; unmatched junction bases: 2. The sequence derives from an adult woman who had mild COVID-19 (a few samples of this study predate the infection). Cell type and time point are not known. Sequencing was done on a sample of PBMCs or a T cell subset sorted from them (not recorded which). The chain joins TRBV9 to TRBJ2-2, with 7 bases identical to TRBD2. CDR3 bases: TGTGCCAGCAGCGTGGGGGGGGGCACCGGGGAGCTGTTTTTT. This encodes CASSVGGGTGELFF. Supplemented by reference TRBV9 and TRBJ2-2, the full variable domain reads DSGVTQTPKHLITATGQRVTLRCSPRSGDLSVYWYQQSLDQGLQFLIQYYNGEERAKGNILERFSAQQFPDLHSELNLSSLELGDSALYFCASSVGGGTGELFFGEGSRLTVL.